The 9 T cell receptor beta chains below come from one sample, sequenced in a study of control samples from healthy donors and cancer patients. Sequencing used immunoSEQ multiplex PCR; TCRdb keeps in-frame clones, though not all of them. Of around 71,000 clones listed, 80% to 90% are singletons. Sequences were obtained from PBMCs. The source is a woman aged 45-65 years with head and neck cancer.

V usage is TRBV27 and J usage is TRBJ2-5; 8 nucleotides agree with TRBD1. The V segment lost 6 bases and the J segment 4 bases; nucleotides outside the gene matches: 4. CDR3 length equals 13 residues. Per germline, CDR1 MNHEY and CDR2 SMNVEV (reference sequence). The CDR3: CASSRGRGETQYF. The CDR3 DNA is TGTGCCAGCAGCAGGGGGCGCGGAGAGACCCAGTACTTC.

This chain uses TRBV28 with TRBJ1-4, with TRBD1 matching over 7 bases. The J segment lost 2 bases and the V segment lost 3 bases, leaving 6 bases of the junction unmatched. Germline CDR1 is MDHEN and CDR2 is SYDVKM. The CDR3 has 16 amino acids. The chain's CDR3 is CASSFAGTATNEKLFF. In DNA, the CDR3 is TGTGCCAGCAGTTTCGCCGGGACAGCGACTAATGAAAAACTGTTTTTT.

V is TRBV7-3 and J is TRBJ2-3, with TRBD2 identical over 10 bases. The ends lost 0 bases at V and 7 bases at J; junction bases unmatched: 7. CDR1 and CDR2 from the germline V gene are SGHTA and FQGTGA. The CDR3 is made up of 16 amino acids. The CDR3 DNA is TGTGCCAGCAGCTTAACCTCTAGCGGGGGACTGAATACGCAGTATTTT. Translating gives CASSLTSSGGLNTQYF.

The chain couples TRBV2 to TRBJ1-5, with D uncertain. There are 15 residues in the CDR3. CDR1 SNHLY and CDR2 FYNNEI come from the germline V gene. V lost 2 bases and J 1 base, leaving 9 bases between the germline ends. This CDR3 reads CASSELGGSNQPQHF. The CDR3, as DNA: TGTGCCAGCAGTGAATTGGGAGGGAGCAATCAGCCCCAGCATTTT.

The rearrangement links TRBV15 to TRBJ2-1, with D perhaps matching TRBD2 (6 bases). Between the trimmed V and J ends, which lost 1 base and 4 bases, there was a span of 8 bases. The CDR3 runs to 14 residues. The germline gives CDR1 LNHNV, CDR2 YYDKDF (reference sequence). In nucleotides, the CDR3 is TGTGCCACCAGCAGAGGTGGGGGGTACAATGAGCAGTTCTTC. Protein product: CATSRGGGYNEQFF. The entire variable domain, with the rest obtained from reference TRBV15 and TRBJ2-1, is as follows: DAMVIQNPRYQVTQFGKPVTLSCSQTLNHNVMYWYQQKSSQAPKLLFHYYDKDFNNEADTPDNFQSRRPNTSFCFLDIRSPGLGDTAMYLCATSRGGGYNEQFFGPGTRLTVL.

The CDR3 nucleotides are TGTGCCAGCAGTGAATCTCCTGCGCAGAGTGGGGAAAAACTGTTTTTT. It translates to CASSESPAQSGEKLFF. The J gene is TRBJ1-4, the V gene TRBV2; no firm D call. The CDR3 loop spans 16 amino acids. Looked up from germline, CDR1 is SNHLY and CDR2 is FYNNEI. Between the trimmed V and J ends, which lost 2 bases and 8 bases, there was a span of 18 bases. The full variable domain, rest sourced from reference TRBV2 and TRBJ1-4, is EPEVTQTPSHQVTQMGQEVILRCVPISNHLYFYWYRQILGQKVEFLVSFYNNEISEKSEIFDDQFSVERPDGSNFTLKIRSTKLEDSAMYFCASSESPAQSGEKLFFGSGTQLSVL.

This clone was counted once. J is TRBJ1-4 and V is TRBV5-1, with TRBD1 identical over 9 bases. Unmatched junction bases numbered 6, after V lost 4 bases and J lost 8 bases. The CDR3 is 14 amino acids. The V gene's germline CDR1 is SGHRS and CDR2 YFSETQ. CDR3 sequence reads: CASSVGTGNEKLFF. For the CDR3, the DNA is TGCGCCAGCAGCGTAGGGACAGGGAACGAAAAACTGTTTTTT. Based on the CDR3 plus reference TRBV5-1 and TRBJ1-4, the full variable domain is KAGVTQTPRYLIKTRGQQVTLSCSPISGHRSVSWYQQTPGQGLQFLFEYFSETQRNKGNFPGRFSGRQFSNSRSEMNVSTLELGDSALYLCASSVGTGNEKLFFGSGTQLSVL.

This chain's CDR3 is CASTRTGWGTGELFF. CDR3 nucleotide sequence: TGTGCCAGCACCCGGACAGGGTGGGGGACCGGGGAGCTGTTTTTT. This sequence joins TRBV28 and TRBJ2-2; the match to TRBD1 covers 8 bases. Germline V gene sequence: CDR1 MDHEN, CDR2 SYDVKM. The ends lost 7 bases at V and 5 bases at J; junction bases unmatched: 9. CDR3 size: 15 residues.

CDR3 loop: CASSLSGQGGIEKLFF. The CDR3 coding sequence is TGTGCCAGCAGTTTATCGGGGCAGGGGGGGATTGAAAAACTGTTTTTT. The J gene is TRBJ1-4, the V gene TRBV28; 7 nucleotides line up with TRBD1. The CDR3 has 16 amino acids. Germline trimming cut 1 base from V and 7 bases from J; bases unmatched to any gene: 9. Germline V gene sequence: CDR1 MDHEN, CDR2 SYDVKM.